This passage covers 2 T cell receptor beta chains from one sample sequenced in a study of blood T cell repertoires in COVID-19. Sequencing was performed with immunoSEQ multiplex PCR; in TCRdb, only in-frame clones are kept and a portion is missing. The repertoire holds roughly 350,000 clones, less than 85% seen once, with about 3.6% in the top ten. Material for sequencing was peripheral blood. Receptors were obtained from a young woman with acute or convalescent COVID-19.

The chain carries TRBV27 and TRBJ1-2; the D gene is possibly TRBD1 (6 bases). V was cut by 0 bases and J by 8 bases, with 13 bases left in between. Per germline, CDR1 MNHEY and CDR2 SMNVEV (reference sequence). This CDR3 spans 14 amino acids. CDR3 nucleotide sequence: TGTGCCAGCAGTTTATCAGGGGGTTCTCGCGGCTACACCTTC. It is translated as CASSLSGGSRGYTF.

This clone was recorded a few times. One end of the junction is discordant with germline, which a read error may explain. The chain has TRBV7-3 and TRBJ2-1; 13 nucleotides align to TRBD2. CDR1 and CDR2 from the germline V gene are SGHTA and FQGTGA. This CDR3 region has 16 residues. Written as DNA, the CDR3 is TGTGCCAGCAGCTTATCACCGATGTCACTAGCGGGGGGGCAAGTCTTC. Amino acids: CASSLSPMSLAGGQVF.